One sample yielded the 27 T cell receptor beta chains listed below, sequenced in a study of blood T cell repertoires in COVID-19. This table comes from immunoSEQ multiplex PCR, and its TCRdb copy is limited to in-frame clones, with some not included. The sample lists approximately 160,000 clones; about four fifths were seen once. Sequenced input: peripheral blood. Source of these receptors: a man between 60 and 70 years old with active or convalescent COVID-19.

The chain couples TRBV29-1 to TRBJ2-7; D might be TRBD1 (5 bases). V gave up 4 bases and J gave up 8 bases, with 9 bases separating them. The CDR3 is 10 amino acids. CDR1 SQVTM and CDR2 ANQGSEA come from the germline V gene. CDR3 in amino acids: CSVGGDKQYF. The CDR3 coding sequence is TGCAGCGTTGGGGGCGACAAGCAGTACTTC.

The rearrangement uses TRBV4-2 and TRBJ1-4; no reliable D call. Germline V gene data show CDR1 as LGHNA and CDR2 as YNFKEQ. The CDR3 consists of 15 residues. V lost 1 base and J 3 bases, leaving 9 bases between the germline ends. DNA of the CDR3: TGTGCCAGCAGCCAAGTGCCGGGATCTAATGAAAAACTGTTTTTT. It encodes CASSQVPGSNEKLFF.

Many counts were recorded for this clone. V gene TRBV5-1 combines with J gene TRBJ2-7, with D perhaps matching TRBD2 (6 bases). The CDR3 runs to 16 residues. The germline V and J ends were trimmed by 3 bases and 3 bases, with 19 bases remaining between them. Germline CDR1 SGHRS, CDR2 YFSETQ. The DNA of the CDR3 is TGCGCCAGCAGCTCTAACCTAGCGTATGGAGTCTACGAGCAGTACTTC. Translating it yields CASSSNLAYGVYEQYF.

The J gene is TRBJ2-7, the V gene TRBV2, with D possibly TRBD1 on 6 matching bases. The CDR3 loop spans 12 amino acids. V was pared by 10 bases and J by 2 bases, with 12 bases between. Germline V gene lookup returns CDR1 SNHLY and CDR2 FYNNEI. CDR3 region: CAIGGETYEQYF. The DNA of the CDR3 is TGTGCCATAGGGGGAGAAACCTACGAGCAGTACTTC.

This chain joins TRBV15 and TRBJ1-6; D unclear. There are 13 residues in the CDR3. Per germline, CDR1 LNHNV and CDR2 YYDKDF (reference sequence). The V end was cut by 5 bases, the J end by 8 bases, with 10 bases between. CDR3 protein: CATSRSTDSPLHF. CDR3 DNA sequence: TGTGCCACCAGCCGGTCAACGGATTCACCCCTCCACTTT.

V usage is TRBV5-4 and J usage is TRBJ2-3; unclear D gene. Germline CDR1 and CDR2: SGHNT and YYREEE (reference sequence). CDR3 size: 14 residues. V dropped 4 bases and J dropped 0 bases, with 9 bases sitting between them. The CDR3 is CASSRLDSTDTQYF. The CDR3 region has the DNA TGTGCCAGCAGCCGACTCGACAGCACAGATACGCAGTATTTT.

The V gene is TRBV19, the J gene TRBJ1-1; D not resolved. CDR3 length: 13 amino acids. Looked up from germline, CDR1 is LNHDA and CDR2 is SQIVND (reference sequence). Trimming pared 2 bases from V and 2 bases from J, leaving 6 bases between. CDR3 in amino acids: CASSIYRNTEAFF. CDR3 bases: TGTGCCAGTAGTATATACAGAAACACTGAAGCTTTCTTT.

The chain uses TRBV6-1 and TRBJ1-1; D possibly corresponds to TRBD1 (5 bases). Germline assignment: CDR1 MNHNS and CDR2 SASEGT. With 6 bases removed from V and 1 base from J, the gap between germline ends came to 9 bases. The CDR3 totals 13 residues. This CDR3 reads CASSAGPNTEAFF. The CDR3 bases are TGTGCCAGCAGCGCAGGGCCGAACACTGAAGCTTTCTTT.

The chain recombines TRBV5-1 with TRBJ2-5; 9 bases align to TRBD2. The trim removed 5 bases at V and 3 bases at J, leaving 14 bases unmatched. The CDR3 is made up of 17 amino acids. Germline V lookup: CDR1 SGHRS, CDR2 YFSETQ. The CDR3 here is CASSRQREAGSEETQYF. The CDR3 DNA is TGCGCCAGCAGTCGCCAGCGGGAGGCGGGGTCAGAAGAGACCCAGTACTTC. The entire variable domain, with the rest obtained from reference TRBV5-1 and TRBJ2-5, is as follows: KAGVTQTPRYLIKTRGQQVTLSCSPISGHRSVSWYQQTPGQGLQFLFEYFSETQRNKGNFPGRFSGRQFSNSRSEMNVSTLELGDSALYLCASSRQREAGSEETQYFGPGTRLLVL.

This clone was seen once. The J gene is TRBJ2-3, the V gene TRBV6-2 or TRBV6-3; perhaps TRBD2 as D (6 bases). The CDR3 extends over 16 amino acids. In germline, CDR1 is MNHEY, CDR2 SVGEGT. The V end lost 0 bases, the J end lost 1 base, and 11 bases lay between the germline ends. This CDR3 is CASSYSVLAGTDTQYF. The CDR3 DNA reads as TGTGCCAGCAGTTACTCGGTATTAGCGGGCACAGATACGCAGTATTTT.

The chain joins TRBV5-1 to TRBJ2-7; TRBD1 might be the D (6 bases). The CDR3 has 13 residues. Trimming left V 0 bases short and J 6 bases short, with 10 bases between. Germline CDR1 and CDR2: SGHRS and YFSETQ. CDR3 loop: CASSLEGRGEQYF. In DNA, the CDR3 is TGCGCCAGCAGCTTGGAAGGCAGGGGCGAGCAGTACTTC.

The CDR3 reads CASRDPVREQYF. The CDR3 nucleotides are TGTGCCAGCAGGGATCCAGTGAGGGAGCAGTACTTC. The chain carries TRBV28 and TRBJ2-7; D is undetermined. Germline CDR1 MDHEN, CDR2 SYDVKM. The V end was cut by 6 bases, the J end by 7 bases, with 13 bases between. The CDR3 covers 12 residues.

J is TRBJ1-2 and V is TRBV29-1, with 7 bases fitting TRBD1. CDR3 size: 14 residues. With V trimmed by 7 bases and J by 2 bases, 10 bases remained unmatched. Germline V gene lookup returns CDR1 SQVTM and CDR2 ANQGSEA. CDR3: CSADRAGENYGYTF. The CDR3, as DNA: TGCAGCGCCGACAGGGCCGGGGAGAACTATGGCTACACCTTC.

This clone was found once. This chain joins TRBV19 and TRBJ1-5; 8 positions match TRBD1. The CDR3 covers 14 residues. Trimming took 5 bases from V and 7 from J; bases not matched to a gene: 7. Germline loops: CDR1 LNHDA, CDR2 SQIVND (reference sequence). The CDR3 nucleotides read TGTGCCAGTAGTTATGACAGGGGAGGCCAGCCCCAGCATTTT. This gives the protein CASSYDRGGQPQHF.

This clone was recorded a few times. The chain combines TRBV7-6 with TRBJ2-2, with TRBD1 identical over 10 bases. The V gene end was trimmed by 3 bases and the J gene end by 4 bases; junction bases not matched to a gene: 8. The CDR3 totals 17 residues. In germline, CDR1 is SGHVS, CDR2 FNYEAQ. The CDR3 reads CASSFFGQGVLTGELFF. The CDR3 region has the DNA TGTGCCAGCAGCTTTTTCGGACAGGGGGTTCTCACCGGGGAGCTGTTTTTT.

In its sample, this clone was seen once. The chain links TRBV11-3 to TRBJ2-5; 9 nucleotides match TRBD2. V shed 3 bases and J 5 bases; nucleotides not matched to a gene: 1. CDR1 is SGHNT and CDR2 is YENEEA in the germline V gene. The CDR3 contains 13 residues. The CDR3 DNA reads TGTGCCAGCAGCTTTAGCGGGAGTGAGACCCAGTACTTC. Its protein is CASSFSGSETQYF.

The rearrangement links TRBV11-2 to TRBJ1-2, with a possible D match to TRBD1 (6 bases). Trimming took off 5 bases at V and 6 bases at J, with 10 bases between the two ends. CDR1 SGHAT and CDR2 FQNNGV come from the germline V gene. This CDR3 spans 12 amino acids. Here the CDR3 reads CASSPTGHGYTF. The CDR3 coding sequence is TGTGCCAGCAGCCCAACAGGGCATGGCTACACCTTC.

The J gene is TRBJ2-1, the V gene TRBV11-2; D is possibly TRBD2 (5 bases). This CDR3 is built from 15 residues. V was trimmed by 0 bases and J by 4 bases, leaving 10 bases between them. Per the germline V gene, CDR1 is SGHAT and CDR2 is FQNNGV. In DNA form, the CDR3 reads TGTGCCAGCAGCTTAGAGCCCACGGGATACAATGAGCAGTTCTTC. Translating gives CASSLEPTGYNEQFF.

V and J are TRBV11-2 and TRBJ2-2, with a possible D match to TRBD1 (6 bases). Germline CDR1 is SGHAT and CDR2 is FQNNGV. The V end lost 7 bases, the J end lost 1 base, and 22 bases lay between the germline ends. The CDR3 runs 18 residues. DNA for the CDR3: TGTGCCAGCACCCAAAGGGGGTTGGGACAATTGAACACCGGGGAGCTGTTTTTT. Amino acid sequence: CASTQRGLGQLNTGELFF.

The V gene is TRBV24-1, the J gene TRBJ2-6; weak D call: TRBD2 (5 bases). Germline CDR1 reads KGHDR; CDR2 reads SFDVKD. The CDR3 length is 13 residues. CDR3: CAISAGGANVLTF. The CDR3 region has the DNA TGTGCTATAAGTGCGGGTGGGGCCAACGTCCTGACTTTC.

The J gene is TRBJ1-3, the V gene TRBV7-2; 9 positions match TRBD1. CDR3 length: 15 amino acids. The germline V gene has CDR1 SGHTA and CDR2 FQGNSA. The V gene end was trimmed by 0 bases and the J gene end by 6 bases; junction bases not matched to a gene: 3. The CDR3 here is CASSLALQGANTIYF. The CDR3, as DNA: TGTGCCAGCAGCTTAGCGCTACAGGGGGCAAACACCATATATTTT. Filled out from reference TRBV7-2 and TRBJ1-3, the complete variable domain reads GAGVSQSPSNKVTEKGKDVELRCDPISGHTALYWYRQSLGQGLEFLIYFQGNSAPDKSGLPSDRFSAERTGGSVSTLTIQRTQQEDSAVYLCASSLALQGANTIYFGEGSWLTVV.

The chain uses TRBV11-2 and TRBJ1-1; D gene ambiguous. Looked up from germline, CDR1 is SGHAT and CDR2 is FQNNGV. V was trimmed by 5 bases and J by 4 bases, leaving 11 bases between them. This CDR3 has 13 residues. This chain's CDR3 is CASSNMLSTEAFF. In DNA form, the CDR3 reads TGTGCCAGCAGCAATATGTTGAGCACTGAAGCTTTCTTT.

The rearrangement uses TRBV2 and TRBJ1-3; 9 nucleotides match TRBD1. Germline V gives CDR1 SNHLY, CDR2 FYNNEI. The trim removed 6 bases at V and 6 bases at J, leaving 6 bases unmatched. This CDR3 is 14 amino acids long. The CDR3 sequence is CASRSGTGINTIYF. CDR3 DNA: TGTGCCAGCAGATCCGGGACAGGGATAAACACCATATATTTT.

This clone was counted a few times. This chain connects TRBV19 to TRBJ2-7; 9 bases align to TRBD1. The CDR3 has 15 amino acids. CDR1 LNHDA and CDR2 SQIVND come from the germline V gene (reference sequence). V shed 1 base and J 3 bases; nucleotides not matched to a gene: 4. Here the CDR3 DNA reads TGTGCCAGTAGTATAGTGGGGACAGGGATCTACGAGCAGTACTTC. It yields the protein CASSIVGTGIYEQYF.

The V gene is TRBV5-1, the J gene TRBJ2-3; D unclear. Trimming stripped 4 bases from V and 1 base from J, with 7 bases between. The CDR3 covers 13 residues. The V gene's germline CDR1 is SGHRS and CDR2 YFSETQ. CDR3 sequence (DNA): TGCGCCAGCAGCCCGGGTGGCACAGATACGCAGTATTTT. The encoded protein is CASSPGGTDTQYF.

CDR3 protein: CASSPRGTISDEQFF. Written as DNA, the CDR3 is TGTGCCAGCAGCCCCAGAGGCACAATATCGGATGAGCAGTTCTTC. The chain is built from TRBV11-3 and TRBJ2-1; D is ambiguous. In germline, CDR1 is SGHNT, CDR2 YENEEA. V lost 5 bases and J lost 8, with 19 bases in between. This CDR3 has 15 residues.

The J gene is TRBJ1-5, the V gene TRBV19; D may be TRBD1 (5 bases). Trimming left V 7 bases short and J 7 bases short, with 14 bases between. CDR1 is LNHDA and CDR2 is SQIVND in the germline V gene (reference sequence). This CDR3 contains 13 residues. In DNA, the CDR3 is TGTGCCAGTACCCGACAGTTGGAGCAGCCCCAGCATTTT. Residues: CASTRQLEQPQHF. Full variable domain (rest looked up from reference TRBV19 and TRBJ1-5): DGGITQSPKYLFRKEGQNVTLSCEQNLNHDAMYWYRQDPGQGLRLIYYSQIVNDFQKGDIAEGYSVSREKKESFPLTVTSAQKNPTAFYLCASTRQLEQPQHFGDGTRLSIL.